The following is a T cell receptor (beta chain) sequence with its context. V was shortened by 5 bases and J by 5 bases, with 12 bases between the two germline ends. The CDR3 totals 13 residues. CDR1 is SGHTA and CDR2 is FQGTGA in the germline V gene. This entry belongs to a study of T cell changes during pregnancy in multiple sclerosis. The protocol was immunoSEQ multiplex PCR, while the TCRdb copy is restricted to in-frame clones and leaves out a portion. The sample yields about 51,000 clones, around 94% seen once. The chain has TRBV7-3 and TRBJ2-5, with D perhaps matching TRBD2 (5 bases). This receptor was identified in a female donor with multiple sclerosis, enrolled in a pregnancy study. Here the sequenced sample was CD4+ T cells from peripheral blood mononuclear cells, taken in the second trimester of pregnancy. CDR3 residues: CASSPGPGETQYF. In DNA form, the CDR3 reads TGTGCCAGCAGCCCTGGACCGGGGGAGACCCAGTACTTC.